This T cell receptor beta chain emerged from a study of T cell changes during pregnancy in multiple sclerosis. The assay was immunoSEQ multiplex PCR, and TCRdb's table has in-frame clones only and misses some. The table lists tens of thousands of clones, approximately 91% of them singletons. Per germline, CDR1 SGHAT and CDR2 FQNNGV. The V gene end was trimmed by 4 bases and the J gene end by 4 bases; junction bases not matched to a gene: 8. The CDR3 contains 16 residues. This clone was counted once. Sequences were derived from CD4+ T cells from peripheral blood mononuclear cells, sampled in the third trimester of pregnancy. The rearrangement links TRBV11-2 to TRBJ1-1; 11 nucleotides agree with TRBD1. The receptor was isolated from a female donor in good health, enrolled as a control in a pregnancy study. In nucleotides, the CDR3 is TGTGCCAGCAGCTCCTTCCGGGACAGGGGGTTCACTGAAGCTTTCTTT. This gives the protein CASSSFRDRGFTEAFF. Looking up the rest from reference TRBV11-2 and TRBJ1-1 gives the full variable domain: EAGVAQSPRYKIIEKRQSVAFWCNPISGHATLYWYQQILGQGPKLLIQFQNNGVVDDSQLPKDRFSAERLKGVDSTLKIQPAKLEDSAVYLCASSSFRDRGFTEAFFGQGTRLTVV.